The 8 T cell receptor beta chains given below trace back to one sample, sequenced in a study of OX40 agonist ivuxolimab in advanced cancers. The repertoire was sequenced with immunoSEQ multiplex PCR; TCRdb's copy has only in-frame clones and lacks some. The repertoire consists of 55,000 to 70,000 clones, with roughly 84% occurring once and the leading ten covering under 6%. The input for sequencing was CD4+ or CD8+ T cells sorted from blood, taken in a trial of the OX40 agonist ivuxolimab. The receptors come from an adult with an advanced solid tumor such as melanoma, head and neck, liver or kidney cancer.

The chain couples TRBV2 to TRBJ1-1; possible D gene TRBD1, 6 bases. The CDR3 loop spans 14 amino acids. Germline CDR1 SNHLY, CDR2 FYNNEI. The V end lost 6 bases, the J end lost 7 bases, and 18 bases lay between the germline ends. This CDR3 is CASRLDSGAGEAFF. CDR3 DNA: TGTGCCAGCAGGTTGGACAGCGGAGCAGGTGAAGCTTTCTTT.

The gene calls are TRBV5-1 and TRBJ2-5, with D possibly matching TRBD2 (6 bases). The V end lost 0 bases, the J end lost 7 bases, and 22 bases lay between the germline ends. The CDR3 loop spans 17 amino acids. Germline assignment: CDR1 SGHRS and CDR2 YFSETQ. The CDR3 region is CASSLASTGASKGTQYF. The CDR3, as DNA: TGCGCCAGCAGCTTGGCGTCCACGGGAGCCTCGAAGGGGACCCAGTACTTC.

The chain couples TRBV11-3 to TRBJ2-2; TRBD2 might be the D (5 bases). V lost 2 bases to trimming and J lost 0 bases, with 7 bases between them. Looked up from germline, CDR1 is SGHNT and CDR2 is YENEEA. The CDR3 consists of 15 residues. The CDR3 here is CASSLTGTNTGELFF. CDR3 DNA sequence: TGTGCCAGCAGCTTAACGGGAACGAACACCGGGGAGCTGTTTTTT.

The genes are TRBV19 and TRBJ2-1; D gene unclear. Trimming cost V 2 bases and J 2 bases, with 7 bases left between them. Germline-derived CDR1 and CDR2 are LNHDA and SQIVND (reference sequence). This CDR3 is 14 amino acids long. CDR3 sequence: CASSIFPAYNEQFF. The CDR3 DNA reads TGTGCCAGTAGTATATTCCCCGCCTACAATGAGCAGTTCTTC.

The genes are TRBV5-6 and TRBJ1-5; no firm D call. This CDR3 has 14 residues. Germline V gene lookup returns CDR1 SGHDT and CDR2 YYEEEE. V was clipped by 2 bases and J by 0 bases, with 6 bases between them. Here the CDR3 DNA reads TGTGCCAGCAGCTTTGACAATAGCAATCAGCCCCAGCATTTT. It yields the protein CASSFDNSNQPQHF.

In this sample, this clone turned up once. The CDR3, as DNA: TGTGCCAGTAGTCGGACTAGCGGGCAATCCTACAATGAGCAGTTCTTC. Amino acids: CASSRTSGQSYNEQFF. The chain joins TRBV19 to TRBJ2-1; 11 nucleotides align to TRBD2. This CDR3 contains 16 residues. The trim removed 5 bases at V and 1 base at J, leaving 4 bases unmatched. Germline V lookup: CDR1 LNHDA, CDR2 SQIVND (reference sequence).

The gene calls are TRBV2 and TRBJ2-5; TRBD1 is a possible D gene (6 bases). Trimming left V 4 bases short and J 7 bases short, with 13 bases between. CDR3 length: 13 amino acids. Germline V gene lookup returns CDR1 SNHLY and CDR2 FYNNEI. For the CDR3, the DNA is TGTGCCAGCAGTGTCACAGGGTCGGGGACCCAGTACTTC. Its translation is CASSVTGSGTQYF.

V and J are TRBV13 and TRBJ2-7, with 7 positions matching TRBD2. V dropped 4 bases and J dropped 2; count of bases not matched to a gene: 5. Germline CDR1 and CDR2: PRHDT and FYEKMQ (reference sequence). The CDR3 is made up of 14 amino acids. CDR3 nucleotide sequence: TGTGCCAGCAGCTCCCCGGGACTAACCTACGAGCAGTACTTC. Its translation: CASSSPGLTYEQYF.